The clone carrying this TCR beta chain has a handful of counts. The target antigen is unknown. The CDR3 runs to 18 residues. Germline-derived CDR1 and CDR2 are MDHEN and SYDVKM. The V segment lost 6 bases and the J segment 4 bases; nucleotides outside the gene matches: 17. TCRdb passed the reads through MiXCR, listing each CDR3 protein once. Among about 400,000 distinct CDR3 sequences listed, less than 20% were seen once. The sample belongs to a study of T cell repertoires in cytomegalovirus infection. Across the whole study: Evidence of both CMV infection and a matching HLA type came from public TCR beta signatures. Study-wide findings and caveats: Cumulative public TCR beta family frequency identified CMV carriers with the relevant HLA.

The chain is built from TRBV28 and TRBJ2-5; 10 bases are a match to TRBD2. Sequencing used PBMCs. The receptor was isolated from a human donor in good health (CMV status not recorded). Some clones in this sample may be carry-over from other donors' samples. The CDR3 region has the DNA TGTGCCAGCAGCCTCATAGGGGGGGCTAGCGGGGGAGTAGAGACCCAGTACTTC. Translated, it gives CASSLIGGASGGVETQYF.